This passage covers 3 T cell receptor beta chains from one sample sequenced in a study of T cells in Graves' hyperthyroidism and ophthalmopathy. Amplified regions were TCR beta CDR3 sequences from RNA transcripts. Researchers ran a first-round RT-PCR on the TCR CDR3 using the HTBI primer set. TCRdb reprocessed the multiplex PCR reads via MiXCR and lists one record per CDR3 protein. The sample holds roughly 710,000 distinct CDR3 sequences, 35% seen once. The sample taken for sequencing was blood. The receptors were sampled from a woman in her forties with Graves' hyperthyroidism.

This clonotype is a singleton in its sample. The genes are TRBV6-4 and TRBJ1-6; 10 bases match TRBD1. The germline V gene encodes CDR1 MRHNA and CDR2 SNTAGT. The CDR3 contains 17 residues. With V trimmed by 3 bases and J by 10 bases, 12 bases remained unmatched. The CDR3 coding sequence is TGTGCCAGCAGTGAGCTCCAAGAGACAGGGGGCGGGTCACCCCTCCACTTT. Its protein is CASSELQETGGGSPLHF.

The chain combines TRBV18 with TRBJ1-5; D unresolved. Deletions cut 3 bases from V and 0 bases from J, with 12 bases between. The CDR3 runs to 16 residues. CDR1 KGHSH and CDR2 LQKENI come from the germline V gene. CDR3 amino acids: CASSPAKGYSNQPQHF. The CDR3 DNA follows: TGTGCCAGCTCACCGGCTAAAGGGTATAGCAATCAGCCCCAGCATTTT.

About this clonotype itself: Relative to the germline gene, one junction end is altered; a read error may explain this. CDR3 DNA: TGTGCCATCAGTTGGACGCCCGATTCGAACACTGAAGCTTTC. Its translation: CAISWTPDSNTEAF. This chain links TRBV10-3 with TRBJ2-6; D is ambiguous. CDR3 length equals 14 residues. Germline V lookup: CDR1 ENHRY, CDR2 SYGVKD.